The 17 T cell receptor beta chains listed next were all sequenced from one sample in a study of blood T cell repertoires in COVID-19. Sequencing used immunoSEQ multiplex PCR; TCRdb keeps in-frame clones, though not all of them. The data contain 85,000 to 130,000 clones, roughly 92% of them singletons. Specimen: peripheral blood. The source of these receptors is a man aged 60 to 69 with acute or convalescent COVID-19.

V is TRBV5-1 and J is TRBJ2-1; possibly TRBD2 for D (6 bases). The germline V gene has CDR1 SGHRS and CDR2 YFSETQ. This CDR3 is built from 15 residues. V lost 0 bases, J lost 3 bases, and 10 bases lay in between. CDR3 loop: CASSLASDHYNEQFF. The CDR3 bases are TGCGCCAGCAGCTTGGCTAGCGATCACTACAATGAGCAGTTCTTC.

This chain joins TRBV5-1 and TRBJ2-7; TRBD2 matches 7 bases. Germline-derived CDR1 and CDR2 are SGHRS and YFSETQ. With V trimmed by 0 bases and J by 4 bases, 1 base remained unmatched. The CDR3 has 13 amino acids. The CDR3 bases are TGCGCCAGCAGCTTGGGCGGGGGTTACGAGCAGTACTTC. Translation: CASSLGGGYEQYF.

V and J are TRBV9 and TRBJ2-3; 9 bases fit TRBD2. Unmatched junction bases numbered 18, after V lost 0 bases and J lost 10 bases. CDR1 SGDLS and CDR2 YYNGEE come from the germline V gene. CDR3 length: 18 residues. For the CDR3, the DNA is TGTGCCAGCAGCGTAGAAGAGGGGCTAGCGGGATTCCTTGGGGCGCAGTATTTT. It translates to CASSVEEGLAGFLGAQYF.

The V call is TRBV18, the J call TRBJ1-5; D is ambiguous. The germline CDR1 and CDR2 sequences are KGHSH and LQKENI. V shed 6 bases and J shed 4 bases, with 13 bases lying between them. CDR3 size: 14 residues. CDR3 sequence reads: CASSRDIGNQPQHF. As DNA, the CDR3 is TGTGCCAGCTCCCGGGATATTGGAAATCAGCCCCAGCATTTT.

The chain joins TRBV2 to TRBJ2-5; D is possibly TRBD2 (5 bases). V lost 8 bases and J 1 base, leaving 14 bases between the germline ends. This CDR3 has 14 amino acids. Germline CDR1 SNHLY, CDR2 FYNNEI. CDR3 in DNA: TGTGCCAGCGTGGAGCGGACCGCCCAAGAGACCCAGTACTTC. Translation: CASVERTAQETQYF.

The chain combines TRBV5-1 with TRBJ2-7, with D possibly TRBD1 on 6 matching bases. V lost 6 bases and J 0 bases, leaving 13 bases between the germline ends. This CDR3 spans 14 amino acids. The germline V gene encodes CDR1 SGHRS and CDR2 YFSETQ. The CDR3 DNA follows: TGCGCCAGCACCCCCCGGGACACCTCCTACGAGCAGTACTTC. Protein: CASTPRDTSYEQYF.

CDR3 in DNA: TGTGCCAGCAGCCAAGATGTTAACTCCCCGTACCAAGAGACCCAGTACTTC. Encoded protein: CASSQDVNSPYQETQYF. The gene calls are TRBV3-1 (or the pseudogene TRBV3-2) and TRBJ2-5; D uncertain. With 0 bases removed from V and 0 bases from J, the gap between germline ends came to 14 bases. The CDR3 extends over 17 amino acids. Germline CDR1 is LGHDT and CDR2 is YNNKEL (reference sequence).

The chain employs TRBV6-5 and TRBJ1-4; perhaps TRBD1 as D (5 bases). Germline-derived CDR1 and CDR2 are MNHEY and SVGAGI. The CDR3 length is 15 residues. Trimming removed 6 bases at V and 8 bases at J, with 19 bases between. The CDR3 sequence is CASRGGPGVGEKLFF. CDR3 nucleotide sequence: TGTGCCAGCAGAGGAGGGCCGGGGGTTGGCGAAAAACTGTTTTTT.

V is TRBV25-1 and J is TRBJ1-1; D is undetermined. With 7 bases removed from V and 1 base from J, the gap between germline ends came to 4 bases. The CDR3 sequence is 11 residues long. Germline-derived CDR1 and CDR2 are MGHDK and SYGVNS. The CDR3 loop reads CASTGNTEAFF. Here the CDR3 DNA reads TGTGCCAGCACAGGGAACACTGAAGCTTTCTTT.

V gene TRBV6-5 combines with J gene TRBJ2-7; TRBD2 matches at 7 bases. V dropped 5 bases and J dropped 3; count of bases not matched to a gene: 7. In germline, CDR1 is MNHEY, CDR2 SVGAGI. The CDR3 runs 14 residues. The CDR3 nucleotides are TGTGCCAGCAGTCCTCTAGCGGAGGGCTACGAGCAGTACTTC. Amino acid sequence: CASSPLAEGYEQYF.

This chain joins TRBV20-1 and TRBJ2-7; 10 bases are a match to TRBD1. V shed 4 bases and J 5 bases; nucleotides not matched to a gene: 14. CDR1 DFQATT and CDR2 SNEGSKA come from the germline V gene (reference sequence). This CDR3 spans 16 amino acids. The CDR3 sequence: CSATDRGQGSSNEQYF. Written as DNA, the CDR3 is TGCAGTGCTACTGACAGGGGGCAGGGGAGCTCGAACGAGCAGTACTTC.

This CDR3 reads CASSVLQGNQPQHF. In DNA form, the CDR3 reads TGTGCCAGCAGTGTATTACAGGGGAATCAGCCCCAGCATTTT. The V gene is TRBV2, the J gene TRBJ1-5, with 7 bases matching TRBD1. The V gene's germline CDR1 is SNHLY and CDR2 FYNNEI. Losses at the gene ends were 4 bases for V and 4 bases for J; bases not matched to a gene: 4. This CDR3 has 14 amino acids.

This clone was picked up a small number of times. The chain combines TRBV9 with TRBJ1-5; weak D call: TRBD1 (6 bases). V lost 3 bases to trimming and J lost 4 bases, with 14 bases between them. This CDR3 region has 15 residues. Germline CDR1 reads SGDLS; CDR2 reads YYNGEE. CDR3 nucleotide sequence: TGTGCCAGCAGCGAATACGGGACACCGAATCAGCCCCAGCATTTT. Translated, it gives CASSEYGTPNQPQHF.

V and J are TRBV30 and TRBJ1-5, with unresolved D. Looked up from germline, CDR1 is GTSNPN and CDR2 is SVGIG (reference sequence). The CDR3 is 15 residues long. V was pared by 0 bases and J by 11 bases, with 20 bases between. CDR3 residues: CAWSVRTGVQKAQHF. CDR3 bases: TGTGCCTGGAGTGTACGGACCGGGGTCCAGAAGGCCCAGCATTTT.

The rearrangement uses TRBV7-9 and TRBJ2-1, with D unresolved. With 5 bases removed from V and 0 bases from J, the gap between germline ends came to 14 bases. Germline CDR1 SEHNR, CDR2 FQNEAQ (reference sequence). This CDR3 spans 16 amino acids. This chain's CDR3 is CASSPNDMSSYNEQFF. CDR3 nucleotides: TGTGCCAGCAGCCCAAATGACATGAGCTCCTACAATGAGCAGTTCTTC.

The V gene is TRBV10-3, the J gene TRBJ2-2; 8 bases are shared with TRBD1. CDR1 ENHRY and CDR2 SYGVKD come from the germline V gene. With V trimmed by 2 bases and J by 5 bases, 7 bases remained unmatched. The CDR3 covers 16 residues. DNA of the CDR3: TGTGCCATCAGTGAGACCGGACAGGGTAGGACCGGGGAGCTGTTTTTT. As protein: CAISETGQGRTGELFF.

This clone was seen a few times. The chain recombines TRBV3-1 (or the pseudogene TRBV3-2) with TRBJ1-3; the D is unclear. CDR3 size: 16 residues. Germline V gene sequence: CDR1 LGHDT, CDR2 YNNKEL (reference sequence). Deletions cut 3 bases from V and 0 bases from J, with 12 bases between. In nucleotides, the CDR3 is TGTGCCAGCAGCCATAAGTCCCCGGGCTCTGGAAACACCATATATTTT. Its protein product is CASSHKSPGSGNTIYF.